Listed below are T cell receptor beta chains from one sample, sequenced in a study of cytomegalovirus exposure and HLA in healthy donors. Sequencing was performed with immunoSEQ multiplex PCR; in TCRdb, only in-frame clones are kept and a portion is missing. This sample has about 98,000 clones, with 60% to 75% found just once. Material for sequencing was PBMCs. The origin of the receptors is a female donor in good health and CMV-seronegative. CDR3s include the opening cysteine and the closing phenylalanine or tryptophan. The D gene is left open where the match is weak. Rows give clone size only sometimes, using once, few, many, or a class for an expanded clone.

abundance	v_gene	j_gene	d_gene	CDR3nt	CDR3aa
-	TRBV5-4	TRBJ2-7	-	TGTGCCAGCAGCTCCCCTACGGGGGGCCCCTACGAGCAGTACTTC	CASSSPTGGPYEQYF
few	TRBV28	TRBJ2-2	TRBD1	TGTGCCAGCAGGACACCGGGACAGGGGGCCGGGGAGCTGTTTTTT	CASRTPGQGAGELFF
-	TRBV14	TRBJ2-2	-	TGTGCCAGCAGCCGAGGGAACACCGGGGAGCTGTTTTTT	CASSRGNTGELFF
-	TRBV6-5	TRBJ1-6	-	TGTGCCAGCAGTTACAGTACAGGAAGAAATTCACCCCTCCACTTT	CASSYSTGRNSPLHF
once	TRBV2	TRBJ1-6	-	TGTGCCAGCAGTGAGAGGAGCTCCTATAATTCACCCCTCCACTTT	CASSERSSYNSPLHF
-	TRBV4-1	TRBJ2-2	-	TGCGCCAGCAGGGGGGAGGTGGCGTACACCGGGGAGCTGTTTTTT	CASRGEVAYTGELFF
-	TRBV7-8	TRBJ1-5	-	TGTGCCAGCAGCTTAGGAGATCAGCCCCAGCATTTT	CASSLGDQPQHF
-	TRBV30	TRBJ1-5	-	TGTGCCTGGACTTCGACGGGAGTCAATCAGCCCCAGCATTTT	CAWTSTGVNQPQHF
-	TRBV30	TRBJ2-3	-	TGTGCCTGGGCCAGGGGGGCCACAGATACGCAGTATTTT	CAWARGATDTQYF
-	TRBV27	TRBJ2-7	TRBD1	TGTGCCAGCAGTTTAACTGGGACAGGGGGCTACGAGCAGTACTTC	CASSLTGTGGYEQYF
-	TRBV21-1	TRBJ2-3	-	TGTGCCAGCAGCACCCCCCTGCCTAGCGGGAAGACAGATACGCAGTATTTT	CASSTPLPSGKTDTQYF
-	TRBV7-7	TRBJ1-3	-	TGTGCTAGCAGCTTAGCCGTACGGGGGACTATTAGAAACACCATATATTTT	CASSLAVRGTIRNTIYF
-	TRBV4-3	TRBJ2-7	TRBD1	TGCGCCAGCAGCCCATTTGCAGGGGGCTCCTACGAGCAGTACTTC	CASSPFAGGSYEQYF
once	TRBV19	TRBJ1-5	-	TGTGCCAGTAGTGGAAACACCGGGTCGAATCAGCCCCAGCATTTT	CASSGNTGSNQPQHF
few	TRBV6-1	TRBJ1-2	-	TGTGCCAGCAGTGAAGACGAGGGCTACACCTTC	CASSEDEGYTF
-	TRBV9	TRBJ2-7	TRBD1	TGTGCCAGCAGCGCCCTTATTGGGACAGGGTTTTACGAGCAGTACTTC	CASSALIGTGFYEQYF
-	TRBV29-1	TRBJ2-7	-	TGCAGCGTCACTCGAGGGTTACGGTACGAGCAGTACTTC	CSVTRGLRYEQYF
-	TRBV29-1	TRBJ1-2	-	TGCAGCGTTCATCAGGGTGAAGGGTCTGGCTACACCTTC	CSVHQGEGSGYTF
-	TRBV7-8	TRBJ1-2	TRBD1	TGTGCCAGCAGCTTAGGGGACAGATACTATGGCTACACCTTC	CASSLGDRYYGYTF
-	TRBV5-4	TRBJ1-1	TRBD1	TGTGCCAGCAGCTTCCGGACAGGGGAGTCTGAAGCTTTCTTT	CASSFRTGESEAFF
-	TRBV6-5	TRBJ1-2	-	TGTGCCAGCAGTTACGGGGCAGGTTACCGTTATGGCTACACCTTC	CASSYGAGYRYGYTF
few	TRBV7-2	TRBJ2-3	TRBD2	TGTGCCAGCAGACTCCTGGGGGGACTAAGCACAGATACGCAGTATTTT	CASRLLGGLSTDTQYF
-	TRBV4-2	TRBJ2-6	-	TGTGCCAGCAGCCACGAAACAGGGTCTGGGGCCAACGTCCTGACTTTC	CASSHETGSGANVLTF
-	TRBV5-6	TRBJ1-2	TRBD1	TGTGCCAGCAGTTCCGGGACAGGGTACTATGGCTACACCTTC	CASSSGTGYYGYTF
-	TRBV19	TRBJ2-2	TRBD2	TGTGCCAGTAGTTTACGCGGGGGGAGCACCGGGGAGCTGTTTTTT	CASSLRGGSTGELFF
once	TRBV7-3	TRBJ1-1	-	TGTGCCAGCAGCTCGCACGACGCGCCGACAGGCCACACTGAAGCTTTCTTT	CASSSHDAPTGHTEAFF
-	TRBV6-1	TRBJ2-7	-	TGTGCCAGCAGAATAGAACTACTTCAGTACTTC	CASRIELLQYF
once	TRBV2	TRBJ2-2	TRBD2	TGTGCCACCGGACTAGCCAACACCGGGGAGCTGTTTTTT	CATGLANTGELFF
-	TRBV27	TRBJ1-2	TRBD1	TGTGCCAGCAGTTCCCCAACAGGGGAGCATGGCTACACCTTC	CASSSPTGEHGYTF
-	TRBV11-3	TRBJ1-1	-	TGTGCCAGCAGCTTCATAGGGGAAGGCACTGAAGCTTTCTTT	CASSFIGEGTEAFF
-	TRBV21-1	TRBJ2-2	-	TGTGCCAGCAGCGAGGGTACGGCGAACACCGGGGAGCTGTTTTTT	CASSEGTANTGELFF
-	TRBV9	TRBJ1-1	-	TGTGCCAGCAGCGGTCGCGGGGGACTGAACACTGAAGCTTTCTTT	CASSGRGGLNTEAFF
-	TRBV28	TRBJ1-2	-	TGTGCCAGCAGTCTAATGGAGGCCTATGGCTACACCTTC	CASSLMEAYGYTF
few	TRBV11-3	TRBJ2-1	-	TGTGCCAGCAGCCCAAAGAGGGGGGGCTGGGATGAGCAGTTCTTC	CASSPKRGGWDEQFF
-	TRBV7-2	TRBJ1-2	-	TGTGCCAGCAGCTTAGCGACATCTAACTATGGCTACACCTTC	CASSLATSNYGYTF
-	TRBV29-1	TRBJ2-2	-	TGCAGCGTTGTGGACACAGGGAACACCGGGGAGCTGTTTTTT	CSVVDTGNTGELFF
few	TRBV27	TRBJ1-4	-	TGTGCCAGCAGTGGACGGGAAAATGAAAAACTGTTTTTT	CASSGRENEKLFF
-	TRBV7-2	TRBJ2-7	-	TGTGCCAGCAGCTTGGGCCCGTTGGGCTCCTACGAGCAGTACTTC	CASSLGPLGSYEQYF
once	TRBV29-1	TRBJ1-3	-	TGCAGCGGAACGGGTCTCTCTGGAAACACCATATATTTT	CSGTGLSGNTIYF
-	TRBV29-1	TRBJ1-4	-	TGCAGCGTTAAAAAAGCCTTGACAGGATCTAATGAAAAACTGTTTTTT	CSVKKALTGSNEKLFF
once	TRBV28	TRBJ2-3	-	TGTGCCAGCAGCTCGGGCGGGAGCACAGATACGCAGTATTTT	CASSSGGSTDTQYF
-	TRBV6-5	TRBJ2-3	-	TGTGCCAGCAGTCAGGGGCGCGGGACAGATACGCAGTATTTT	CASSQGRGTDTQYF
-	TRBV12-5	TRBJ2-1	-	TGTGCTAGTGGTGCGGGGAGTTCTGAGCAGTTCTTC	CASGAGSSEQFF
-	TRBV4-3	TRBJ2-1	TRBD1	TGCGCCAGCAGCCATCTTCCGGGACAGGGGGCTTGGCTAGCGGGAGTCGGTGAGCAGTTCTTC	CASSHLPGQGAWLAGVGEQFF